The rows below give T cell receptor beta chains drawn from one sample of a study of blood T cell repertoires in COVID-19. TCRdb keeps only in-frame clones here, not all; method: immunoSEQ multiplex PCR. The sample shows roughly 21,000 clones, 86% of them seen only once. The sequenced sample was peripheral blood. The receptors shown here come from a human donor with acute or convalescent COVID-19. The donor label of this sample is uncertain. Both conserved end residues are part of each CDR3. Each record gives: J gene, clone size, D gene, V gene, CDR3 DNA, CDR3 protein. The D gene is left open where the match is weak. Size is omitted from some rows. Given values are once, few, many or a class for expanded clones.

TRBJ2-2,once,TRBD1,TRBV7-3,TGTGCCAGCAGCGCCCGACAGGGTTCGAACACCGGGGAGCTGTTTTTT,CASSARQGSNTGELFF
TRBJ2-4,once,TRBD2,TRBV7-6,TGTGCCAGCAGCCTAGCGGGGGGGTTCAACATTCAGTACTTC,CASSLAGGFNIQYF
TRBJ2-7,once,.,TRBV6-7,TGTGCCAGCAGTTGCTCGGGACACCGAGAAATTACCTACGAGCAGTACTTC,CASSCSGHREITYEQYF
TRBJ2-7,few,TRBD1,TRBV19,TGTGCCAGTAGTATGTACAGGGGCTCCTACGAGCAGTACTTC,CASSMYRGSYEQYF
TRBJ2-3,once,.,TRBV4-2,TGTGCCAGCAGCCAAGATATCCCGGATACGCAGTATTTT,CASSQDIPDTQYF
TRBJ1-1,.,.,TRBV2,TGTGCCAGCAGTGCCGGGAACACTGAAGCTTTCTTT,CASSAGNTEAFF
TRBJ1-4,.,.,TRBV25-1,TGTGCCAGCTCTAATCAGGGACTGGGTGAAAAACTGTTTTTT,CASSNQGLGEKLFF
TRBJ2-5,.,TRBD1,TRBV5-4,TGTGCCAGCAGCTTGGGTTCTACAGGGGACCTCCGGGAGACCCAGTACTTC,CASSLGSTGDLRETQYF
TRBJ1-1,once,.,TRBV19,TGTGCCAGTAGTCAACAGGGAGGGGGTGGCCCTGAAGCTTTCTTT,CASSQQGGGGPEAFF
TRBJ2-3,once,TRBD2,TRBV3-1/TRBV3-2,TGTGCCAGCAGCCAAGATCGACTAGCGGGGGGCTTCACAGATACGCAGTATTTT,CASSQDRLAGGFTDTQYF
TRBJ1-6,.,TRBD1,TRBV19,TGTGCCAGTAGTCTGACAGGGGTGGGTTCACCCCTCCACTTT,CASSLTGVGSPLHF
TRBJ2-7,once,.,TRBV7-2,TGTGCCAGCCGTCTGGTAGGAGCCGGCGAGCAGTACTTC,CASRLVGAGEQYF
TRBJ2-7,.,.,TRBV6-1,TGTGCCAGCAGTGAATCCGGGACATTAGACTTC,CASSESGTLDF
TRBJ1-2,.,.,TRBV18,TGTGCCAGCTCACCAGAGAACTATGGCTACACCTTC,CASSPENYGYTF
TRBJ1-1,.,.,TRBV6-1,TGTGCCAGCAGTGAATTTAAGAACTGGAGGACTGAAGCTTTCTTT,CASSEFKNWRTEAFF
TRBJ2-6,.,TRBD1,TRBV5-4,TGTGCCAGCAGCTTGGAGACAGGGGGGTTTGCAGGTGGGGCCAACGTCCTGACTTTC,CASSLETGGFAGGANVLTF
TRBJ1-1,.,.,TRBV6-5,TGTGCCATCCAGCGGGGGAGCAACACTGAAGCTTTCTTT,CAIQRGSNTEAFF
TRBJ2-3,.,TRBD2,TRBV6-2/TRBV6-3,TGTGCCAGCAGTCTCGGGGGGGCTGGAAGCACAGATACGCAGTATTTT,CASSLGGAGSTDTQYF
TRBJ2-3,.,TRBD1,TRBV15,TGTGCCACCAGCAGAGATTTCCCGACAGGGGGAACAGATACGCAGTATTTT,CATSRDFPTGGTDTQYF
TRBJ1-1,.,.,TRBV5-1,TGCGCCAGCAGCATCGACGGGGTGAACACTGAAGCTTTCTTT,CASSIDGVNTEAFF
TRBJ2-2,.,TRBD1,TRBV9,TGTGCCAGCAGCGTTTCGGGACAGGGCGCGAACACCGGGGAGCTGTTTTTT,CASSVSGQGANTGELFF
TRBJ1-1,few,.,TRBV7-3,TGTGCCAGCAGCTTAAGAGGTGAAGGGGCGGGAACTGAAGCTTTCTTT,CASSLRGEGAGTEAFF
TRBJ1-4,.,.,TRBV12-5,TGTGCTAGTGGTTTGGTAGACCCCGGGAGGAATGAAAAACTGTTTTTT,CASGLVDPGRNEKLFF
TRBJ2-7,.,TRBD1,TRBV9,TGTGCCAGCAGCCCCGGACAGGGGTTCTACGAGCAGTACTTC,CASSPGQGFYEQYF
TRBJ2-3,.,.,TRBV5-1,TGCGCCAGCAGCTTGGGGTCCGGACACCTGATCCGCACAGATACGCAGTATTTT,CASSLGSGHLIRTDTQYF
TRBJ2-1,once,.,TRBV6-1,TGTGCCAGCAGTGAAGGGAGGTCGAGTGAGCAGTTCTTC,CASSEGRSSEQFF
TRBJ1-6,.,TRBD1,TRBV7-6,TGTGCCAGCAGCTTAGGACAGGGGGCCAGATCCTATAATTCACCCCTCCACTTT,CASSLGQGARSYNSPLHF
TRBJ1-1,.,TRBD1,TRBV15,TGTGCCACCAGCCGCTCGACAGGGGTGAACACTGAAGCTTTCTTT,CATSRSTGVNTEAFF
TRBJ2-6,.,.,TRBV1,TGCACCAGTACTATGAGAACCGGACTAGCAATAACTGGGGCCAACGTCCTGACTTTC,CTSTMRTGLAITGANVLTF